These 19 T cell receptor beta chains were sequenced from one sample in a study of blood T cell repertoires in COVID-19. Only in-frame clones appear in the TCRdb table, and some are missing; sequencing was by immunoSEQ multiplex PCR. The repertoire consists of about 140,000 clones, with 79% occurring once and the leading ten covering approximately 3.6%. Sequencing was done on a sample of peripheral blood. These receptors came from a man in his sixties with acute or convalescent COVID-19.

The genes are TRBV3-1 (or the pseudogene TRBV3-2) and TRBJ1-1, with D unresolved. CDR3 length: 15 amino acids. V shed 4 bases and J shed 2 bases, with 14 bases lying between them. Germline CDR1 reads LGHDT; CDR2 reads YNNKEL (reference sequence). DNA for the CDR3: TGTGCCAGCAGCCCTCTTCATTCGGGAAACACTGAAGCTTTCTTT. The encoded protein is CASSPLHSGNTEAFF.

This clone came up a few times. The CDR3 region is CATSRGALSTNEKLFF. The CDR3 DNA reads TGTGCCACCAGCAGGGGGGCCCTTTCAACTAATGAAAAACTGTTTTTT. The V gene is TRBV25-1, the J gene TRBJ1-4; 7 nucleotides align to TRBD1. The CDR3 spans 16 residues. Losses at the gene ends were 10 bases for V and 0 bases for J; bases not matched to a gene: 11. CDR1 MGHDK and CDR2 SYGVNS come from the germline V gene. Full variable domain (rest looked up from reference TRBV25-1 and TRBJ1-4): EADIYQTPRYLVIGTGKKITLECSQTMGHDKMYWYQQDPGMELHLIHYSYGVNSTEKGDLSSESTVSRIRTEHFPLTLESARPSHTSQYLCATSRGALSTNEKLFFGSGTQLSVL.

The V call is TRBV13, the J call TRBJ1-6; 7 bases are shared with TRBD1. Germline trimming cut 2 bases from V and 6 bases from J; bases unmatched to any gene: 1. The CDR3 spans 14 residues. Germline V gene lookup returns CDR1 PRHDT and CDR2 FYEKMQ (reference sequence). The DNA of the CDR3 is TGTGCCAGCAGCTTATACAGGGGTAATTCACCCCTCCACTTT. It is translated as CASSLYRGNSPLHF.

Here the CDR3 DNA reads TGTGCCAGCAGCTTAACAGGGTTTGGTCAGCCCCAGCATTTT. Protein: CASSLTGFGQPQHF. This rearrangement joins TRBV28 to TRBJ1-5, with D perhaps TRBD1 (6 bases). The CDR3 totals 14 residues. Between the trimmed V and J ends, which lost 6 bases and 6 bases, there was a span of 15 bases. Germline V gives CDR1 MDHEN, CDR2 SYDVKM.

This chain links TRBV20-1 with TRBJ1-5; D is uncertain. Deletions cut 6 bases from V and 0 bases from J, with 12 bases between. Germline V lookup: CDR1 DFQATT, CDR2 SNEGSKA (reference sequence). The CDR3 is 14 amino acids. CDR3 DNA: TGCAGTGCAAGTGCGGGAAATAGCAATCAGCCCCAGCATTTT. This codes for CSASAGNSNQPQHF.

This clone has just a few counts. The rearrangement links TRBV27 to TRBJ1-4; D not certain. The CDR3 contains 14 residues. The germline CDR1 and CDR2 sequences are MNHEY and SMNVEV (reference sequence). The V and J ends lost 6 bases and 5 bases respectively, with 13 bases between them. The CDR3 coding sequence is TGTGCCAGCAGACCCTCGGGGAGGAATGAAAAACTGTTTTTT. Translated: CASRPSGRNEKLFF.

This clone was seen a handful of times. This chain connects TRBV9 to TRBJ2-7; TRBD2 matches 10 bases. CDR1 is SGDLS and CDR2 is YYNGEE in the germline V gene. The CDR3 extends over 16 amino acids. Trimming removed 0 bases from V and 5 bases from J; junction bases left unmatched: 8. CDR3 residues: CASSVDPSGSRNEQYF. CDR3 in DNA: TGTGCCAGCAGCGTAGATCCTAGCGGGAGTAGGAACGAGCAGTACTTC.

This clone has only one observation. In DNA, the CDR3 is TGTGCCACCAGCAGAGAGTTAGGGGTTTTGGGGACTGAAGCTTTCTTT. It encodes CATSRELGVLGTEAFF. The rearrangement links TRBV15 to TRBJ1-1, with TRBD1 as a possible D gene (5 bases). CDR1 LNHNV and CDR2 YYDKDF come from the germline V gene (reference sequence). The CDR3 consists of 16 residues. The V end was cut by 0 bases, the J end by 5 bases, with 16 bases between.

This chain connects TRBV5-6 to TRBJ2-5, with D uncertain. This CDR3 is built from 12 residues. Germline values: CDR1 SGHDT, CDR2 YYEEEE. Between the trimmed V and J ends, which lost 6 bases and 4 bases, there was a span of 10 bases. The CDR3 sequence is CASTSLAETQYF. For the CDR3, the DNA is TGTGCCAGCACGTCTCTGGCAGAGACCCAGTACTTC.

V and J are TRBV19 and TRBJ2-5; 8 bases agree with TRBD2. The CDR3 sequence is 15 residues long. J lost 4 bases, V lost 7 bases, and 11 bases had no gene match. Germline CDR1 is LNHDA and CDR2 is SQIVND (reference sequence). As DNA, the CDR3 is TGTGCCAGTACGATGAGCGGGAGTTGGGGAGAGACCCAGTACTTC. The encoded protein is CASTMSGSWGETQYF.

V is TRBV28 and J is TRBJ2-2; 9 nucleotides line up with TRBD1. Germline loops: CDR1 MDHEN, CDR2 SYDVKM. V shed 8 bases and J 5 bases; nucleotides not matched to a gene: 12. The CDR3 totals 16 residues. As DNA, the CDR3 is TGTGCCAGCGCGATTTCCGGGACAGGGATTACCGGGGAGCTGTTTTTT. Its protein product is CASAISGTGITGELFF.

CDR3: CASSPPSVWRENEQFF. The DNA for the CDR3 is TGTGCCAGCAGTCCCCCTTCCGTGTGGCGGGAGAATGAGCAGTTCTTC. The chain has TRBV25-1 and TRBJ2-1; 7 bases fit TRBD2. CDR1 is MGHDK, CDR2 SYGVNS, per germline. This CDR3 contains 16 residues. Losses at the gene ends were 5 bases for V and 7 bases for J; bases not matched to a gene: 14.

In DNA form, the CDR3 reads TGTGCCAGTAGTAGGGAGAATTGGTTGGATCAGAATGCCAAAAACATTCAGTACTTC. It is translated as CASSRENWLDQNAKNIQYF. This chain links TRBV19 with TRBJ2-4; D perhaps matches TRBD2 (5 bases). Trimming took off 4 bases at V and 1 base at J, with 23 bases between the two ends. Germline lookup yields CDR1 LNHDA and CDR2 SQIVND (reference sequence). The CDR3 spans 19 residues. The full variable domain, with the rest looked up from reference TRBV19 and TRBJ2-4, is DGGITQSPKYLFRKEGQNVTLSCEQNLNHDAMYWYRQDPGQGLRLIYYSQIVNDFQKGDIAEGYSVSREKKESFPLTVTSAQKNPTAFYLCASSRENWLDQNAKNIQYFGAGTRLSVL.

This clone was counted a single time. The chain is built from TRBV5-1 and TRBJ1-2; D remains ambiguous. V dropped 5 bases and J dropped 8 bases, with 16 bases sitting between them. Per germline, CDR1 SGHRS and CDR2 YFSETQ. The CDR3 sequence is 13 residues long. For the CDR3, the DNA is TGCGCCAGCAGACCCAGTGAGGTTAGGGGCTACACCTTC. Its translation is CASRPSEVRGYTF. Full variable domain (remainder filled in from reference TRBV5-1 and TRBJ1-2): KAGVTQTPRYLIKTRGQQVTLSCSPISGHRSVSWYQQTPGQGLQFLFEYFSETQRNKGNFPGRFSGRQFSNSRSEMNVSTLELGDSALYLCASRPSEVRGYTFGSGTRLTVV.

This sequence joins TRBV5-1 and TRBJ1-4, with 11 bases matching TRBD1. The junction had 6 bases not matched to a gene; V was cut back by 0 bases and J by 8 bases. The CDR3 sequence is 16 residues long. The germline V gene has CDR1 SGHRS and CDR2 YFSETQ. The CDR3 nucleotides read TGCGCCAGCAGCTTGGCGGGGACAGGGGGAAGAGAAAAACTGTTTTTT. Its protein is CASSLAGTGGREKLFF.

The chain recombines TRBV5-1 with TRBJ2-1; 11 positions match TRBD2. Looked up from germline, CDR1 is SGHRS and CDR2 is YFSETQ. The CDR3 is made up of 16 amino acids. The trim removed 4 bases at V and 5 bases at J, leaving 8 bases unmatched. Written as DNA, the CDR3 is TGCGCCAGCAGCCCACTCACTAGCGGGGGACACAATGAGCAGTTCTTC. This codes for CASSPLTSGGHNEQFF.

This chain uses TRBV28 with TRBJ1-2, with 7 bases aligning to TRBD1. The CDR3 totals 13 residues. CDR1 and CDR2 (germline): MDHEN, SYDVKM. The trim removed 4 bases at V and 8 bases at J, leaving 7 bases unmatched. The CDR3 sequence: CASSSGGYRGYTF. For the CDR3, the DNA is TGTGCCAGCAGTTCAGGGGGGTATAGAGGCTACACCTTC.

This clone appeared a single time. The chain couples TRBV6-1 to TRBJ1-4; D call uncertain. There are 13 residues in the CDR3. CDR1 and CDR2 from the germline V gene are MNHNS and SASEGT. V lost 0 bases and J lost 10, with 9 bases in between. CDR3 amino acids: CASSEATAGKLFF. For the CDR3, the DNA is TGTGCCAGCAGTGAAGCAACGGCAGGAAAACTGTTTTTT.

This clone was counted a few times. The rearrangement joins TRBV6-5 to TRBJ2-3; maybe TRBD1 (6 bases). Trimming pared 0 bases from V and 4 bases from J, leaving 11 bases between. The V gene's germline CDR1 is MNHEY and CDR2 SVGAGI. This CDR3 comprises 15 residues. Here the CDR3 DNA reads TGTGCCAGCAGTTACTCAGGGGGTCCCCCAGATACGCAGTATTTT. Translating gives CASSYSGGPPDTQYF.